This entry concerns a single T cell receptor (beta chain). Its antigen is currently unknown. TCRdb passed the reads through MiXCR, listing each CDR3 protein once. This table has 640,000 or so distinct CDR3 sequences, roughly 36% appearing once. The sample belongs to a study of T cell repertoires in cytomegalovirus infection. Study-wide background: Peptides in the study included HLA-C-restricted and HLA-B-restricted CMV epitopes.

This sequence was found in a human donor in good health (CMV status not recorded). Some clones in this sample may be carry-over from other donors' samples. Sequences were derived from cultured PBMCs, sampled from culture after CMV antigen stimulation.

This CDR3 is CASSAPTGKDTDTQYF. Written as DNA, the CDR3 is TGTGCCAGCAGCGCCCCAACCGGGAAAGACACAGATACGCAGTATTTT. The V gene is TRBV9, the J gene TRBJ2-3; D is perhaps TRBD2 (5 bases). Germline V gene lookup returns CDR1 SGDLS and CDR2 YYNGEE. V lost 3 bases and J 2 bases, leaving 16 bases between the germline ends. The CDR3 is 16 residues long.